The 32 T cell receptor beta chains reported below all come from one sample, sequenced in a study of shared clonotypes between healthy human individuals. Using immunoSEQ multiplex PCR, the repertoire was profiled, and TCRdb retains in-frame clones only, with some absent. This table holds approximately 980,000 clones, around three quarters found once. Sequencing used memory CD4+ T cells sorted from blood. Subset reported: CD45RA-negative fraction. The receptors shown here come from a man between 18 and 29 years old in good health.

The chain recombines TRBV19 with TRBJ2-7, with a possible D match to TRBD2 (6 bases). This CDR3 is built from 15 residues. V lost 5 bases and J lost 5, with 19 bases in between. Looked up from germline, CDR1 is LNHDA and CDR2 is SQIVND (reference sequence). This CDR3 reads CASSPEGTWVHEQYF. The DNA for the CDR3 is TGTGCCAGTAGTCCCGAGGGGACTTGGGTGCACGAGCAGTACTTC. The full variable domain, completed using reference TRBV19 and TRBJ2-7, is DGGITQSPKYLFRKEGQNVTLSCEQNLNHDAMYWYRQDPGQGLRLIYYSQIVNDFQKGDIAEGYSVSREKKESFPLTVTSAQKNPTAFYLCASSPEGTWVHEQYFGPGTRLTVT.

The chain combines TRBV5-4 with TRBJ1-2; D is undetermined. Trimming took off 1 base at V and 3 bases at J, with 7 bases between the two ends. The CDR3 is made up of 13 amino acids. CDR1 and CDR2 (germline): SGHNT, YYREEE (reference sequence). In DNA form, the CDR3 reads TGTGCCAGCAGCTTGCGGGAGTACTATGGCTACACCTTC. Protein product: CASSLREYYGYTF.

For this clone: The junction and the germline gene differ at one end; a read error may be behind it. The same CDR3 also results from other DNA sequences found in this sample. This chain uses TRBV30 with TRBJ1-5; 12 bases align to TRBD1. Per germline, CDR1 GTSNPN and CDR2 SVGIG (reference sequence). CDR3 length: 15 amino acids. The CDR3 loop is CAWSAGTGGNQPQHF. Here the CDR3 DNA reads TGTGCCTGGAGTGCTGGGACAGGGGGCAACCAGCCCCAGCATTTT. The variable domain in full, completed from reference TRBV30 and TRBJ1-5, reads SQTIHQWPATLVQPVGSPLSLECTVEGTSNPNLYWYRQAAGRGLQLLFYSVGIGQISSEVPQNLSASRPQDRQFILSSKKLLLSDSGFYLCAWSAGTGGNQPQHFGDGTRLSIL.

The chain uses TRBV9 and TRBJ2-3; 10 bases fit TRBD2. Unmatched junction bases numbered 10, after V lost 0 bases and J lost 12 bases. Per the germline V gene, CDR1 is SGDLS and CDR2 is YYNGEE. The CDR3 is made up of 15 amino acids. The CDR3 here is CASSVEIYGLADQYF. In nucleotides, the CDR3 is TGTGCCAGCAGCGTAGAGATTTATGGACTAGCGGATCAGTATTTT.

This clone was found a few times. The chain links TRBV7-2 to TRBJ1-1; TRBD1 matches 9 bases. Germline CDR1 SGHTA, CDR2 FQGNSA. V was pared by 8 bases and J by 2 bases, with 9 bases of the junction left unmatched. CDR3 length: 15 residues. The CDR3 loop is CASARVGQGNTEAFF. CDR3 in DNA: TGTGCCAGCGCCCGGGTGGGACAGGGAAACACTGAAGCTTTCTTT.

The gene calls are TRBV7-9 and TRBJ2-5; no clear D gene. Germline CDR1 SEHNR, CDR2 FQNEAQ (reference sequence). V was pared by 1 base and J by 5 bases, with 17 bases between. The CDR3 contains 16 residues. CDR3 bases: TGTGCCAGCAGCTTAGGTCTTATCGGACCCGCGGAGACCCAGTACTTC. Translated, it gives CASSLGLIGPAETQYF.

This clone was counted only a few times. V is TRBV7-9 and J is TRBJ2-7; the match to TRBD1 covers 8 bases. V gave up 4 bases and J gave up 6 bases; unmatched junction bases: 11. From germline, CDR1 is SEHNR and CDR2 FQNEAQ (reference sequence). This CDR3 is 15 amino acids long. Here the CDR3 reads CASSSLTGTGFEQYF. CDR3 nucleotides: TGTGCCAGCAGCTCCTTAACCGGGACAGGATTCGAGCAGTACTTC.

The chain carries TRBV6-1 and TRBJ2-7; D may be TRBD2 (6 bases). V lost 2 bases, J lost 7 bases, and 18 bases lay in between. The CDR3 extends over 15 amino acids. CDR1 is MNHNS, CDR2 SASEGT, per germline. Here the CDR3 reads CASSERGLTTREQYF. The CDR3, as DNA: TGTGCCAGCAGTGAACGGGGACTCACCACTCGGGAGCAGTACTTC.

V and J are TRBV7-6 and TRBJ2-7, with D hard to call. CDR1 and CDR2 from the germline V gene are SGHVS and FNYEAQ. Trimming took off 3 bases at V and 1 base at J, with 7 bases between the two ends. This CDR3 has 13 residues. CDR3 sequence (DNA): TGTGCCAGCAGCTTGGCCCATTCCTACGAGCAGTACTTC. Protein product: CASSLAHSYEQYF. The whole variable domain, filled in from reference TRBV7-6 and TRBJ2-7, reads GAGVSQSPRYKVTKRGQDVALRCDPISGHVSLYWYRQALGQGPEFLTYFNYEAQQDKSGLPNDRFSAERPEGSISTLTIQRTEQRDSAMYRCASSLAHSYEQYFGPGTRLTVT.

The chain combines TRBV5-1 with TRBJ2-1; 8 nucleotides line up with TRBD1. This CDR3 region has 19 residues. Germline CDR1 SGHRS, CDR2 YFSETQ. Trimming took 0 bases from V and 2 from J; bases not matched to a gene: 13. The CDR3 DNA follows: TGCGCCAGCAGCTTGGCCTCCGGACAGGGAGTAATGCCCTACAATGAGCAGTTCTTC. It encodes CASSLASGQGVMPYNEQFF. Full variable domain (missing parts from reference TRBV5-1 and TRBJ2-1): KAGVTQTPRYLIKTRGQQVTLSCSPISGHRSVSWYQQTPGQGLQFLFEYFSETQRNKGNFPGRFSGRQFSNSRSEMNVSTLELGDSALYLCASSLASGQGVMPYNEQFFGPGTRLTVL.

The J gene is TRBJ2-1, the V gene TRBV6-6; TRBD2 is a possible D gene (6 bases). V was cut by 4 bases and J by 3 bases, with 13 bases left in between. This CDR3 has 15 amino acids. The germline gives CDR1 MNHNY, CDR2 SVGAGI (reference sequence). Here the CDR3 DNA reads TGTGCCAGCAGTTTTGGCCGGGGGTACTACAATGAGCAGTTCTTC. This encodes CASSFGRGYYNEQFF.

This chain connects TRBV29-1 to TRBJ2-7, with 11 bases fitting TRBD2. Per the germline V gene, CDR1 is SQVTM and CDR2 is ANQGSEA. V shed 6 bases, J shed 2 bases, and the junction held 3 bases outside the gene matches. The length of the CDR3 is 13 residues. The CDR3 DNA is TGCAGCGTCGGACTAGCGGGCCCCTACGAGCAGTACTTC. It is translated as CSVGLAGPYEQYF.

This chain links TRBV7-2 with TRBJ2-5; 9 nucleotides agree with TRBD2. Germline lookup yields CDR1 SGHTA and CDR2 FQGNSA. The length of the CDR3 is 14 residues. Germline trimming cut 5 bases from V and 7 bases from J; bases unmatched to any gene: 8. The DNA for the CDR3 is TGTGCCAGCAGCAGTAGCGGGGGAGCGGGGACCCAGTACTTC. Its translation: CASSSSGGAGTQYF.

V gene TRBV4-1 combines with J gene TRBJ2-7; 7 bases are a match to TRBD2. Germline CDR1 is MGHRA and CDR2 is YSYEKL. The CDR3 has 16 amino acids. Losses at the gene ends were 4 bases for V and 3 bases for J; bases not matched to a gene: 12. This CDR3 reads CASSPGFASGNYEQYF. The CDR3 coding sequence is TGCGCCAGCAGCCCAGGCTTTGCTAGCGGAAACTACGAGCAGTACTTC.

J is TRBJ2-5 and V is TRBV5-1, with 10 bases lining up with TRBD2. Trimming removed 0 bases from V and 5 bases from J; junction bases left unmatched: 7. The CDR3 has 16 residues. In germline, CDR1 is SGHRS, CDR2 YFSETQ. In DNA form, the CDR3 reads TGCGCCAGCAGCTTGGGACCAGCGGGAGGGCCTGAGACCCAGTACTTC. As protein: CASSLGPAGGPETQYF.

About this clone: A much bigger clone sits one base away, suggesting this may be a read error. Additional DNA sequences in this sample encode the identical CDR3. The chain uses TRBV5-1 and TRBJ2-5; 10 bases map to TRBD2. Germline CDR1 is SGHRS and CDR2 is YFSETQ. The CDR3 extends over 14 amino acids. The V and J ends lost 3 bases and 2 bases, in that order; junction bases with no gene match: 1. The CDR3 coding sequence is TGCGCCAGCAGCTCAGCGGGGGGGCAAGAGACCCAGTACTTC. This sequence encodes CASSSAGGQETQYF. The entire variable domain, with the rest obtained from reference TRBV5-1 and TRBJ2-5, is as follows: KAGVTQTPRYLIKTRGQQVTLSCSPISGHRSVSWYQQTPGQGLQFLFEYFSETQRNKGNFPGRFSGRQFSNSRSEMNVSTLELGDSALYLCASSSAGGQETQYFGPGTRLLVL.

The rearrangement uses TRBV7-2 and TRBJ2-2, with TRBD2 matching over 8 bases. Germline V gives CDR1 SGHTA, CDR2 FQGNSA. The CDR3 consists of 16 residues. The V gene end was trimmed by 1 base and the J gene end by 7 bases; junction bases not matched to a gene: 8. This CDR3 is CASSLVELAVHGELFF. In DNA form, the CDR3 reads TGTGCCAGCAGCTTAGTGGAACTAGCGGTCCACGGGGAGCTGTTTTTT.

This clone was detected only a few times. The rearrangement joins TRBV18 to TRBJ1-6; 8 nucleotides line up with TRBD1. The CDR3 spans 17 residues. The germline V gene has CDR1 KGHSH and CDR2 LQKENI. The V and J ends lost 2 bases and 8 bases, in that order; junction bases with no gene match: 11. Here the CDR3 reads CASSPESGGPGHSPLHF. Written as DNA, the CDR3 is TGTGCCAGCTCACCAGAATCAGGGGGCCCGGGCCATTCACCCCTCCACTTT.

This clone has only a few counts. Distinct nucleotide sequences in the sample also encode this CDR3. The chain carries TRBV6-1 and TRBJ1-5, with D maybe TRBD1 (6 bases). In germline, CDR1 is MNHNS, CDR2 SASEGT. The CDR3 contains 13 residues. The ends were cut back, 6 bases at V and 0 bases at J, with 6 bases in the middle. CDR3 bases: TGTGCCAGCAGACAGGGTAGCAATCAGCCCCAGCATTTT. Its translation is CASRQGSNQPQHF.

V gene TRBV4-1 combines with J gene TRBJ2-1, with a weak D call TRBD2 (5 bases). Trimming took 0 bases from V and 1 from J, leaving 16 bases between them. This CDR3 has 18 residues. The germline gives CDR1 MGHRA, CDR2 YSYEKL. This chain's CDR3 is CASSQDYNRPGSYNEQFF. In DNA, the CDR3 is TGCGCCAGCAGCCAAGACTACAACCGACCGGGGTCCTACAATGAGCAGTTCTTC.

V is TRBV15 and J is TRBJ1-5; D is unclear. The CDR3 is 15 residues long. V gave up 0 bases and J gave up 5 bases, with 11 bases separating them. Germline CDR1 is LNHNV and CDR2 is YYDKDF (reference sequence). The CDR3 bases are TGTGCCACCAGCAGAGATTATGGCCCCCATCAGCCCCAGCATTTT. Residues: CATSRDYGPHQPQHF.

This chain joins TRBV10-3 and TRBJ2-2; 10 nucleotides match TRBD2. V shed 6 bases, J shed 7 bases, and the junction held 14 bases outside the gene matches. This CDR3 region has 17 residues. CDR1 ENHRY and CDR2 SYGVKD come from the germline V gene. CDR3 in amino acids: CAISSGLAAKGNGELFF. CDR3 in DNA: TGTGCCATCAGCTCCGGACTAGCGGCCAAAGGGAACGGGGAGCTGTTTTTT.

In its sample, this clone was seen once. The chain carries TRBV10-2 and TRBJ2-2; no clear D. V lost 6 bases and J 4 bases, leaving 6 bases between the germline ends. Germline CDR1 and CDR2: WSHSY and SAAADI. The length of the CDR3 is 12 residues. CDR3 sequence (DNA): TGCGCCAGCAGAGTAGGCACCGGGGAGCTGTTTTTT. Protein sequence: CASRVGTGELFF.

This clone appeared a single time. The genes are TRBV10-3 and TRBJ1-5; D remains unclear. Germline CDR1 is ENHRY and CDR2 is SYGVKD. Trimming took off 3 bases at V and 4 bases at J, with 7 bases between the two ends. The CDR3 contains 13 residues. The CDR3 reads CAISDLDNQPQHF. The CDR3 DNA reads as TGTGCCATCAGTGATCTAGATAATCAGCCCCAGCATTTT.

The DNA of the CDR3 is TGTGCCAGCAGCCTCGCCGGGACAGGACTATATTCACCCCTCCACTTT. Its protein is CASSLAGTGLYSPLHF. The rearrangement joins TRBV7-9 to TRBJ1-6; TRBD1 matches 8 bases. The CDR3 is 16 amino acids. CDR1 is SEHNR and CDR2 is FQNEAQ in the germline V gene (reference sequence). The junction had 11 bases not matched to a gene; V was cut back by 5 bases and J by 8 bases.

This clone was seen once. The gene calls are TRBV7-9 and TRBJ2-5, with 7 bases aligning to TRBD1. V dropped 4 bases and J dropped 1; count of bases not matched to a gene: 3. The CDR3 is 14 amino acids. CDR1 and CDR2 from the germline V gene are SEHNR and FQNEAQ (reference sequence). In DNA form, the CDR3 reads TGTGCCAGCAGCTACGGACAGGCCCAAGAGACCCAGTACTTC. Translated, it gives CASSYGQAQETQYF. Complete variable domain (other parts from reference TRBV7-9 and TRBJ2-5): DTGVSQNPRHKITKRGQNVTFRCDPISEHNRLYWYRQTLGQGPEFLTYFQNEAQLEKSRLLSDRFSAERPKGSFSTLEIQRTEQGDSAMYLCASSYGQAQETQYFGPGTRLLVL.

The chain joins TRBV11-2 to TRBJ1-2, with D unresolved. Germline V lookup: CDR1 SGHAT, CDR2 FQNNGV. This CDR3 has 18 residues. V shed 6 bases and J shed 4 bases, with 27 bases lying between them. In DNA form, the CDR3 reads TGTGCCAGCAGGCGGACGGCCGGGTCTGGATTTTCTAGCTATGGCTACACCTTC. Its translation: CASRRTAGSGFSSYGYTF. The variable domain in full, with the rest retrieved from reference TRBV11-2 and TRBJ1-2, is EAGVAQSPRYKIIEKRQSVAFWCNPISGHATLYWYQQILGQGPKLLIQFQNNGVVDDSQLPKDRFSAERLKGVDSTLKIQPAKLEDSAVYLCASRRTAGSGFSSYGYTFGSGTRLTVV.

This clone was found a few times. CDR3 DNA: TGTGCCAGCAGCGGATCAGACTCCTACGAGCAGTACTTC. It specifies CASSGSDSYEQYF. The J gene is TRBJ2-7, the V gene TRBV7-9; D unclear. This CDR3 has 13 residues. Trimming cost V 5 bases and J 0 bases, with 8 bases left between them. Germline CDR1 and CDR2: SEHNR and FQNEAQ (reference sequence).

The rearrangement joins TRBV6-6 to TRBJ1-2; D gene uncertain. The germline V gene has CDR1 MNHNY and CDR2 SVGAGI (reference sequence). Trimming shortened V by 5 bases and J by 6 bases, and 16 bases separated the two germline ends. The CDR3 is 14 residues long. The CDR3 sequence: CASSPPLEVDGYTF. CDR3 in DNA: TGTGCCAGCAGTCCACCCTTAGAGGTTGATGGCTACACCTTC.

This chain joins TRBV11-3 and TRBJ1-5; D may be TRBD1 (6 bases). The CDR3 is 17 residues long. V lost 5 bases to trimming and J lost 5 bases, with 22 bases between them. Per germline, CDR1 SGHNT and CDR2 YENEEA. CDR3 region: CASSPQTGRGLHQPQHF. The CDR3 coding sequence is TGTGCCAGCAGCCCACAAACAGGGAGAGGCCTCCATCAGCCCCAGCATTTT. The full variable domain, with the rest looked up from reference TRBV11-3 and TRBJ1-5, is EAGVVQSPRYKIIEKKQPVAFWCNPISGHNTLYWYLQNLGQGPELLIRYENEEAVDDSQLPKDRFSAERLKGVDSTLKIQPAELGDSAVYLCASSPQTGRGLHQPQHFGDGTRLSIL.

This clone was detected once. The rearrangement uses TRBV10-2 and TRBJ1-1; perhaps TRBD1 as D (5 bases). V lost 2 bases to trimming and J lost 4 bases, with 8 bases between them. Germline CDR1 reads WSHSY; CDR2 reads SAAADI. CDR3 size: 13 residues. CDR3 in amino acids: CASSEQGRTEAFF. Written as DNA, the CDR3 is TGCGCCAGCAGTGAGCAGGGTCGCACTGAAGCTTTCTTT.

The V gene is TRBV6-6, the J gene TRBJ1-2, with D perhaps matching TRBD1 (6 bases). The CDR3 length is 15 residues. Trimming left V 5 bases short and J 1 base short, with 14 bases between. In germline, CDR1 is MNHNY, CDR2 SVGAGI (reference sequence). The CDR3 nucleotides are TGTGCCAGCAGTAACGACAGGAGACGTAACTATGGCTACACCTTC. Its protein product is CASSNDRRRNYGYTF.